The 15 T cell receptor beta chains below were found in one sample sequenced in a study of cytomegalovirus exposure and HLA in healthy donors. The protocol was immunoSEQ multiplex PCR, while the TCRdb copy is restricted to in-frame clones and leaves out a portion. The repertoire includes about 190,000 clones, approximately 83% of them detected once, and 2.8% sits in the top ten. The sample taken for sequencing was PBMCs. The receptor set was obtained from a woman under 30 in good health and CMV-seropositive.

This clone has a handful of counts. As DNA, the CDR3 is TGTGCCAGCACAAGGGGGACCGGGGAGCTGTTTTTT. It is translated as CASTRGTGELFF. J is TRBJ2-2 and V is TRBV25-1; tentative D call: TRBD1 (6 bases). From germline, CDR1 is MGHDK and CDR2 SYGVNS. The CDR3 runs to 12 residues. The V gene lost 7 bases and the J gene lost 5 bases, with 8 bases spanning the gap.

The chain employs TRBV7-9 and TRBJ1-5, with D hard to call. V was trimmed by 1 base and J by 6 bases, leaving 10 bases between them. Per germline, CDR1 SEHNR and CDR2 FQNEAQ (reference sequence). CDR3 size: 14 residues. CDR3 sequence reads: CASSLGQVGQPQHF. The CDR3 nucleotides are TGTGCCAGCAGCTTAGGGCAGGTTGGTCAGCCCCAGCATTTT.

The chain links TRBV6-6 to TRBJ2-5; no reliable D call. The CDR3 is 12 amino acids. V gave up 4 bases and J gave up 3 bases, with 6 bases separating them. Germline V gives CDR1 MNHNY, CDR2 SVGAGI (reference sequence). CDR3 in DNA: TGTGCCAGCAGTTTAGGAGAAGAGACCCAGTACTTC. This codes for CASSLGEETQYF.

The genes are TRBV6-1 and TRBJ1-5; D is uncertain. The CDR3 is 15 amino acids. V was clipped by 1 base and J by 5 bases, with 12 bases between them. Germline V gene lookup returns CDR1 MNHNS and CDR2 SASEGT. The CDR3 DNA is TGTGCCAGCAGTGAAGGGATGGCAGGCCATCAGCCCCAGCATTTT. It translates to CASSEGMAGHQPQHF.

The chain links TRBV5-5 to TRBJ2-1; TRBD1 aligns across 7 bases. The V gene's germline CDR1 is SGHKS and CDR2 YYEKEE (reference sequence). Trimming cost V 0 bases and J 4 bases; bases outside gene matches: 10. The CDR3 has 17 amino acids. The CDR3 region is CASSLALIRGQYNEQFF. CDR3 nucleotides: TGTGCCAGCAGCTTGGCCTTAATAAGGGGGCAGTACAATGAGCAGTTCTTC.

The rearrangement uses TRBV5-4 and TRBJ2-7; the match to TRBD1 covers 9 bases. The germline V gene encodes CDR1 SGHNT and CDR2 YYREEE (reference sequence). Unmatched junction bases numbered 12, after V lost 4 bases and J lost 4 bases. The CDR3 runs 16 residues. The CDR3 region has the DNA TGTGCCAGCAGCGCCCCCCGACAGGGGGAAAGGTACGAGCAGTACTTC. Amino acid sequence: CASSAPRQGERYEQYF.

The V call is TRBV19, the J call TRBJ1-5; D gene uncertain. The CDR3 is made up of 10 amino acids. Germline assignment: CDR1 LNHDA and CDR2 SQIVND (reference sequence). Between the trimmed V and J ends, which lost 8 bases and 11 bases, there was a span of 10 bases. CDR3 in DNA: TGTGCCAGTGGAGTTTTGGCCCAGCATTTT. Amino acid sequence: CASGVLAQHF.

V is TRBV19 and J is TRBJ1-2; D is perhaps TRBD1 (5 bases). The CDR3 covers 16 residues. CDR1 is LNHDA and CDR2 is SQIVND in the germline V gene (reference sequence). The V end was cut by 3 bases, the J end by 2 bases, with 16 bases between. As DNA, the CDR3 is TGTGCCAGTAGTATCACCGGCAGGGTCGGGAACTATGGCTACACCTTC. Protein: CASSITGRVGNYGYTF.

This clone was seen a handful of times. The rearrangement joins TRBV13 to TRBJ2-7, with 7 bases fitting TRBD1. Germline CDR1 reads PRHDT; CDR2 reads FYEKMQ (reference sequence). Trimming cost V 4 bases and J 0 bases; bases outside gene matches: 6. The CDR3 length is 15 residues. This CDR3 reads CASSSLRDSSYEQYF. As DNA, the CDR3 is TGTGCCAGCAGCTCGCTCCGGGACAGCTCCTACGAGCAGTACTTC.

The chain couples TRBV27 to TRBJ2-1; 7 nucleotides match TRBD1. The CDR3 contains 15 residues. V was pared by 6 bases and J by 3 bases, with 8 bases of the junction left unmatched. Germline V gene data show CDR1 as MNHEY and CDR2 as SMNVEV (reference sequence). The CDR3 reads CASSPKTGFYNEQFF. CDR3 sequence (DNA): TGTGCCAGCAGCCCAAAGACAGGGTTCTACAATGAGCAGTTCTTC.

The V and J genes are TRBV23-1 and TRBJ2-2; no clear D. TRBV23-1 is known as an ORF, though its function is uncertain. The V gene lost 7 bases and the J gene lost 9 bases, with 9 bases spanning the gap. The CDR3 is made up of 11 amino acids. The CDR3: CASNLSRELFF. In DNA, the CDR3 is TGCGCCAGCAACCTCAGTCGGGAGCTGTTTTTT.

The CDR3 region is CASSPPGNQETQYF. The CDR3 nucleotides read TGTGCCAGCAGCCCCCCCGGGAACCAAGAGACCCAGTACTTC. V and J are TRBV11-2 and TRBJ2-5; possible D gene TRBD2, 5 bases. CDR3 length: 14 residues. V lost 5 bases and J 0 bases, leaving 10 bases between the germline ends. CDR1 and CDR2 (germline): SGHAT, FQNNGV.

V and J are TRBV16 and TRBJ1-2, with a possible D match to TRBD1 (5 bases). Trimming removed 6 bases at V and 6 bases at J, with 23 bases between. Germline V gene sequence: CDR1 KGHSY, CDR2 FQNENV. This CDR3 is 16 amino acids long. The CDR3 DNA reads as TGTGCCAGCAGTCCGAATCCGGTCAGGGATAAAAATGGCTACACCTTC. This codes for CASSPNPVRDKNGYTF. Drawing the rest from reference TRBV16 and TRBJ1-2, the complete variable domain is GEEVAQTPKHLVRGEGQKAKLYCAPIKGHSYVFWYQQVLKNEFKFLISFQNENVFDETGMPKERFSAKCLPNSPCSLEIQATKLEDSAVYFCASSPNPVRDKNGYTFGSGTRLTVV.

The gene calls are TRBV18 and TRBJ2-7; 7 bases are a match to TRBD1. V was clipped by 5 bases and J by 5 bases; unmatched bases: 6. The CDR3 consists of 13 residues. Germline values: CDR1 KGHSH, CDR2 LQKENI. CDR3 in amino acids: CASSTRQGDEQYF. The CDR3 bases are TGTGCCAGCTCAACCAGACAGGGAGACGAGCAGTACTTC.

The rearrangement links TRBV5-1 to TRBJ1-6, with 9 bases matching TRBD1. Trimming cost V 2 bases and J 9 bases; bases outside gene matches: 9. The CDR3 has 16 amino acids. Per germline, CDR1 SGHRS and CDR2 YFSETQ. The CDR3 reads CASSFDSGQGGSPLHF. CDR3 DNA: TGCGCCAGCAGCTTTGACTCGGGACAGGGCGGTTCACCCCTCCACTTT.